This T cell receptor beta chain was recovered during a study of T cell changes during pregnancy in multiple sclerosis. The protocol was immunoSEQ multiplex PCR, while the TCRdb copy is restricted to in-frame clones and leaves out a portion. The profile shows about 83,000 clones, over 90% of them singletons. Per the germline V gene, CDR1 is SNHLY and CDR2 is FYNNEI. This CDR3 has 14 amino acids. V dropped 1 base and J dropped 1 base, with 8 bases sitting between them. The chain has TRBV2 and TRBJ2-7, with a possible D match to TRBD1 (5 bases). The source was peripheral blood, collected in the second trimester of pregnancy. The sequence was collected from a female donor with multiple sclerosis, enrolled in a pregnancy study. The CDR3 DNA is TGTGCCAGCAGTGAAGGACAGATATCCTACGAGCAGTACTTC. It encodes CASSEGQISYEQYF.